The 5 T cell receptor beta chains below were found in one sample sequenced in a study of blood T cell repertoires in COVID-19. Method: immunoSEQ multiplex PCR; TCRdb's copy keeps in-frame clones and lacks some. Among 310,000 or so clones listed, roughly 84% were seen once. What was sequenced was peripheral blood. These receptors originate from a man in his fifties with active or convalescent COVID-19.

V is TRBV7-2 and J is TRBJ2-7, with TRBD1 matching over 8 bases. Germline lookup yields CDR1 SGHTA and CDR2 FQGNSA. V lost 5 bases and J lost 7; bases outside the gene matches: 10. The CDR3 has 14 amino acids. DNA of the CDR3: TGTGCCAGCAGCGCCCGGACAGGGCCGTGGGAGCAGTACTTC. It translates to CASSARTGPWEQYF.

The CDR3 DNA sequence: TGCGCCAGCAGTGAAAGGACAGGGTTTACTGAAGCTTTCTTT. This gives the protein CASSERTGFTEAFF. The V and J genes are TRBV5-1 and TRBJ1-1; the match to TRBD1 covers 8 bases. The V gene end was trimmed by 5 bases and the J gene end by 5 bases; junction bases not matched to a gene: 8. The germline gives CDR1 SGHRS, CDR2 YFSETQ. This CDR3 is 14 amino acids long.

V and J are TRBV18 and TRBJ1-2, with TRBD1 matching over 9 bases. The trim removed 2 bases at V and 3 bases at J, leaving 7 bases unmatched. Germline values: CDR1 KGHSH, CDR2 LQKENI. The CDR3 runs to 16 residues. DNA for the CDR3: TGTGCCAGCTCACCATTTAACACAGGGGGCGACTATGGCTACACCTTC. The encoded protein is CASSPFNTGGDYGYTF.

This chain links TRBV4-2 with TRBJ2-2; weak D call: TRBD1 (5 bases). Per the germline V gene, CDR1 is LGHNA and CDR2 is YNFKEQ. V was clipped by 4 bases and J by 3 bases, with 15 bases between them. This CDR3 region has 16 residues. The CDR3 sequence is CASSRRQGGYTGELFF. The CDR3 DNA is TGTGCCAGCAGCCGACGGCAGGGTGGGTACACCGGGGAGCTGTTTTTT.

A word on this clone: The sample has other DNA sequences that encode this CDR3 too. This sequence joins TRBV30 and TRBJ1-6; 9 bases are shared with TRBD1. Trimming cost V 3 bases and J 6 bases; bases outside gene matches: 0. The CDR3 has 13 residues. Per germline, CDR1 GTSNPN and CDR2 SVGIG (reference sequence). As DNA, the CDR3 is TGTGCCTGGAGGGGACAGGGTAATTCACCCCTCCACTTT. It translates to CAWRGQGNSPLHF.